One and the same sample provided the 2 T cell receptor beta chains below, sequenced in a study of PD-1 blockade in classical Hodgkin lymphoma. TCRdb's copy holds only in-frame clones and misses some; the assay was immunoSEQ multiplex PCR. This sample has tens of thousands of clones, with roughly 73% found just once. Each and every patient relapsed after autologous stem cell transplantation, and patients got differing brentuximab vedotin exposure. Sample: peripheral blood mononuclear cells (PBMCs), taken before the second cycle of nivolumab. Receptors originate from a human donor with classical Hodgkin lymphoma.

The J gene is TRBJ2-1, the V gene TRBV4-3; 8 bases are a match to TRBD2. Germline V gene lookup returns CDR1 LGHNA and CDR2 YSLEER. The CDR3 is 16 residues long. V lost 0 bases, J lost 6 bases, and 7 bases stayed unmatched. This chain's CDR3 is CASSQDGGGAPNEQFF. The CDR3 DNA reads as TGCGCCAGCAGCCAAGACGGGGGGGGAGCGCCCAATGAGCAGTTCTTC.

The chain is built from TRBV6-6 and TRBJ2-6; D is ambiguous. V dropped 5 bases and J dropped 0 bases, with 11 bases sitting between them. The V gene's germline CDR1 is MNHNY and CDR2 SVGAGI (reference sequence). The CDR3 totals 16 residues. The CDR3 sequence is CASSSYQSSGANVLTF. Written as DNA, the CDR3 is TGTGCCAGCAGTAGCTACCAGAGCTCTGGGGCCAACGTCCTGACTTTC.